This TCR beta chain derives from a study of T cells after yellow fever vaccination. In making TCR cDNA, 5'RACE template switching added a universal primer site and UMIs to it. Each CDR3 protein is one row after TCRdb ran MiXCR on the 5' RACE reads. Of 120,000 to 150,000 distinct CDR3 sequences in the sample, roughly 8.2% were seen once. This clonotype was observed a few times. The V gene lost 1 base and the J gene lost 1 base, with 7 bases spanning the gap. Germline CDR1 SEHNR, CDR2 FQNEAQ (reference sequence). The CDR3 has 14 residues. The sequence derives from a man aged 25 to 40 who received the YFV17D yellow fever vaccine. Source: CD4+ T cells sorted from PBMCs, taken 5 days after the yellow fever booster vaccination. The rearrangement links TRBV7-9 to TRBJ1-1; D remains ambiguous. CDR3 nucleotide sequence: TGTGCCAGCAGCTTAGGTGCCGAGAACACTGAAGCTTTCTTT. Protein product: CASSLGAENTEAFF.